Presented here are 32 T cell receptor beta chains from one specimen sequenced in a study of blood T cell repertoires in COVID-19. The protocol was immunoSEQ multiplex PCR, while the TCRdb copy is restricted to in-frame clones and leaves out a portion. The sample has around 19,000 clones, roughly 87% seen once. Sequenced material: peripheral blood. The receptors were gathered from a human donor in a cohort sampled during active COVID-19. The donor label of this sample is uncertain.

V usage is TRBV7-8 and J usage is TRBJ2-7, with D possibly matching TRBD2 (5 bases). The V gene's germline CDR1 is SGHVS and CDR2 FQNEAQ. The CDR3 covers 14 residues. V was trimmed by 2 bases and J by 4 bases, leaving 12 bases between them. CDR3 sequence reads: CASSLSGWGYEQYF. For the CDR3, the DNA is TGTGCCAGCAGCTTATCGGGGTGGGGTTACGAGCAGTACTTC.

The chain is built from TRBV7-6 and TRBJ1-4; TRBD1 aligns across 8 bases. V shed 5 bases, J shed 5 bases, and the junction held 4 bases outside the gene matches. Germline V gene lookup returns CDR1 SGHVS and CDR2 FNYEAQ. The CDR3 is 14 amino acids. The DNA for the CDR3 is TGTGCCAGCAGCCCTTGGACAGGGAATGAAAAACTGTTTTTT. This codes for CASSPWTGNEKLFF. The whole variable domain, remainder taken from reference TRBV7-6 and TRBJ1-4, is GAGVSQSPRYKVTKRGQDVALRCDPISGHVSLYWYRQALGQGPEFLTYFNYEAQQDKSGLPNDRFSAERPEGSISTLTIQRTEQRDSAMYRCASSPWTGNEKLFFGSGTQLSVL.

This clone appeared a single time. This chain links TRBV3-1 (or the pseudogene TRBV3-2) with TRBJ1-1; possible D gene TRBD1, 6 bases. The germline V gene has CDR1 LGHDT and CDR2 YNNKEL (reference sequence). The CDR3 is 14 residues long. The V end lost 1 base, the J end lost 2 bases, and 8 bases lay between the germline ends. CDR3 sequence reads: CASSQADRNTEAFF. As DNA, the CDR3 is TGTGCCAGCAGCCAAGCGGACAGAAACACTGAAGCTTTCTTT.

This chain joins TRBV5-1 and TRBJ2-2, with D perhaps TRBD2 (5 bases). CDR1 SGHRS and CDR2 YFSETQ come from the germline V gene. The CDR3 sequence is 14 residues long. V lost 4 bases and J lost 0, with 7 bases in between. The CDR3 sequence is CASSGGANTGELFF. CDR3 bases: TGCGCCAGCAGCGGAGGCGCGAACACCGGGGAGCTGTTTTTT.

CDR3 nucleotides: TGTGCCAGCAGCTTGGAGCCCGAATCTGAAGCTTTCTTT. Translated, it gives CASSLEPESEAFF. The chain combines TRBV5-4 with TRBJ1-1; the D is unclear. Germline V gene lookup returns CDR1 SGHNT and CDR2 YYREEE (reference sequence). The CDR3 extends over 13 amino acids. Trimming took off 0 bases at V and 6 bases at J, with 9 bases between the two ends.

The chain carries TRBV5-6 and TRBJ2-2; D ambiguous. V was cut by 0 bases and J by 4 bases, with 7 bases left in between. In germline, CDR1 is SGHDT, CDR2 YYEEEE. This CDR3 comprises 14 residues. CDR3 loop: CASSLGISTGELFF. The CDR3 DNA sequence: TGTGCCAGCAGCTTGGGCATTAGCACCGGGGAGCTGTTTTTT.

The V call is TRBV7-8, the J call TRBJ1-4; D remains unclear. The germline V gene has CDR1 SGHVS and CDR2 FQNEAQ. The CDR3 consists of 15 residues. V shed 1 base and J shed 2 bases, with 8 bases lying between them. The CDR3 sequence: CASSLDYATNEKLFF. CDR3 coding DNA: TGTGCCAGCAGCTTAGATTACGCGACTAATGAAAAACTGTTTTTT. The entire variable domain, with the rest obtained from reference TRBV7-8 and TRBJ1-4, is as follows: GAGVSQSPRYKVAKRGQDVALRCDPISGHVSLFWYQQALGQGPEFLTYFQNEAQLDKSGLPSDRFFAERPEGSVSTLKIQRTQQEDSAVYLCASSLDYATNEKLFFGSGTQLSVL.

This chain joins TRBV5-6 and TRBJ2-5; TRBD2 is a possible D gene (6 bases). V was pared by 4 bases and J by 4 bases, with 23 bases between. Per the germline V gene, CDR1 is SGHDT and CDR2 is YYEEEE. There are 17 residues in the CDR3. The CDR3 DNA is TGTGCCAGCAGCGGAGGGCGTTTGGGGGAGTTGGGAGAGACCCAGTACTTC. As protein: CASSGGRLGELGETQYF.

The V gene is TRBV5-8, the J gene TRBJ1-5; 8 positions agree with TRBD1. The J segment lost 4 bases and the V segment lost 3 bases, leaving 3 bases of the junction unmatched. The CDR3 loop spans 14 amino acids. Germline CDR1 reads SGHTS; CDR2 reads YDEGEE. The CDR3 DNA reads as TGTGCCAGCAGCTCTAGGACAGGGAATCAGCCCCAGCATTTT. Its protein product is CASSSRTGNQPQHF.

This clone has just one count. V and J are TRBV18 and TRBJ2-7; maybe TRBD2 (7 bases). CDR1 and CDR2 from the germline V gene are KGHSH and LQKENI. The CDR3 runs 14 residues. The V end was cut by 6 bases, the J end by 2 bases, with 14 bases between. The CDR3 DNA reads TGTGCCAGCTCCGAGGGGGGGGCAACCTACGAGCAGTACTTC. Translating it yields CASSEGGATYEQYF.

The genes are TRBV5-1 and TRBJ2-3; 12 positions agree with TRBD2. CDR3 size: 17 residues. Trimming removed 3 bases from V and 0 bases from J; junction bases left unmatched: 5. The germline V gene encodes CDR1 SGHRS and CDR2 YFSETQ. CDR3 amino acids: CASSWGTSGYSTDTQYF. Written as DNA, the CDR3 is TGCGCCAGCAGCTGGGGGACTAGCGGGTATAGCACAGATACGCAGTATTTT.

This clone is a singleton in its sample. V gene TRBV5-1 combines with J gene TRBJ1-2; D is perhaps TRBD1 (6 bases). The germline CDR1 and CDR2 sequences are SGHRS and YFSETQ. V was shortened by 4 bases and J by 4 bases, with 14 bases between the two germline ends. CDR3 length: 14 residues. The CDR3 loop is CASSAGPQGYGYTF. In DNA form, the CDR3 reads TGCGCCAGCAGCGCCGGGCCACAGGGCTATGGCTACACCTTC.

The chain couples TRBV24-1 to TRBJ2-7; TRBD1 matches at 11 bases. V dropped 4 bases and J dropped 4; count of bases not matched to a gene: 5. This CDR3 has 15 residues. CDR1 KGHDR and CDR2 SFDVKD come from the germline V gene. The CDR3, as DNA: TGTGCCACCAGTGACCCCGGGACAGGGGGATACGAGCAGTACTTC. Protein: CATSDPGTGGYEQYF.

The chain links TRBV7-2 to TRBJ1-2, with TRBD1 identical over 7 bases. The CDR3 extends over 14 amino acids. Trimming cost V 2 bases and J 8 bases; bases outside gene matches: 8. The germline CDR1 and CDR2 sequences are SGHTA and FQGNSA. The CDR3 loop is CASSLRDRVRGYTF. The CDR3 coding sequence is TGTGCCAGCAGCTTACGCGACAGGGTTAGAGGCTACACCTTC. Combining the CDR3 with reference TRBV7-2 and TRBJ1-2 gives the whole variable domain GAGVSQSPSNKVTEKGKDVELRCDPISGHTALYWYRQSLGQGLEFLIYFQGNSAPDKSGLPSDRFSAERTGGSVSTLTIQRTQQEDSAVYLCASSLRDRVRGYTFGSGTRLTVV.

This clone has just one count. The rearrangement links TRBV19 to TRBJ1-5; TRBD1 might be the D (5 bases). Trimming removed 5 bases from V and 1 base from J, with 15 bases in between. The germline V gene encodes CDR1 LNHDA and CDR2 SQIVND (reference sequence). The CDR3 is 16 amino acids. This chain's CDR3 is CASSDQGGNSNQPQHF. The CDR3, as DNA: TGTGCCAGTAGTGACCAGGGAGGGAACAGCAATCAGCCCCAGCATTTT.

Of note for this clone: Sequence at one end of the junction differs from germline and may be a read error. This rearrangement joins TRBV7-2 to TRBJ1-3; TRBD1 matches at 7 bases. This CDR3 contains 15 residues. CDR1 is SGHTA and CDR2 is FQGNSA in the germline V gene. The CDR3 DNA reads as TGTGCCAGCAGCCTAGCGGGGACAGTTGGAAACACCATATATTTT. As protein: CASSLAGTVGNTIYF. The whole variable domain, filled in from reference TRBV7-2 and TRBJ1-3, reads GAGVSQSPSNKVTEKGKDVELRCDPISGHTALYWYRQSLGQGLEFLIYFQGNSAPDKSGLPSDRFSAERTGGSVSTLTIQRTQQEDSAVYLCASSLAGTVGNTIYFGEGSWLTVV.

J is TRBJ2-5 and V is TRBV7-9; D unresolved. CDR1 is SEHNR and CDR2 is FQNEAQ in the germline V gene (reference sequence). This CDR3 has 14 residues. Trimming took off 5 bases at V and 0 bases at J, with 10 bases between the two ends. The CDR3, as DNA: TGTGCCAGCAGCGCTTCCCAGTACCAAGAGACCCAGTACTTC. Its translation: CASSASQYQETQYF.

The chain couples TRBV12-3 or TRBV12-4 to TRBJ1-2; D call uncertain. The CDR3 runs to 13 residues. Trimming removed 5 bases from V and 2 bases from J, with 9 bases in between. The CDR3 DNA sequence: TGTGCCAGCAGTCTAGGGCAAAACTATGGCTACACCTTC. It encodes CASSLGQNYGYTF.

The genes are TRBV6-5 and TRBJ1-6; tentatively, D is TRBD1 (5 bases). CDR1 MNHEY and CDR2 SVGAGI come from the germline V gene. Trimming took off 0 bases at V and 7 bases at J, with 10 bases between the two ends. This CDR3 region has 15 residues. CDR3 sequence reads: CASSYSGGRNSPLHF. In DNA, the CDR3 is TGTGCCAGCAGTTACTCCGGGGGGAGGAATTCACCCCTCCACTTT.

The rearrangement uses TRBV5-1 and TRBJ1-3; 8 nucleotides agree with TRBD1. CDR3 length equals 16 residues. V lost 3 bases to trimming and J lost 0 bases; unmatched junction nucleotides: 5. Per germline, CDR1 SGHRS and CDR2 YFSETQ. The CDR3 is CASSSMTGDSGNTIYF. The CDR3 DNA sequence: TGCGCCAGCAGCTCGATGACAGGGGACTCTGGAAACACCATATATTTT.

V gene TRBV5-1 combines with J gene TRBJ2-1, with D perhaps TRBD2 (6 bases). The CDR3 has 15 amino acids. The germline V and J ends were trimmed by 0 bases and 9 bases, with 16 bases remaining between them. Germline CDR1 is SGHRS and CDR2 is YFSETQ. The CDR3 nucleotides are TGCGCCAGCAGCTTGGGGACCCCATACGGGGGTGAGCAGTTCTTC. Its translation: CASSLGTPYGGEQFF.

The gene calls are TRBV27 and TRBJ2-1; 10 bases match TRBD2. CDR3 length equals 16 residues. J lost 8 bases, V lost 6 bases, and 13 bases had no gene match. Germline V gives CDR1 MNHEY, CDR2 SMNVEV (reference sequence). This CDR3 reads CASSSHSSGRGDEQFF. The CDR3 nucleotides are TGTGCCAGCAGCAGCCATTCTAGCGGGAGAGGCGATGAGCAGTTCTTC.

The rearrangement uses TRBV28 and TRBJ2-7; 10 nucleotides match TRBD1. The V gene's germline CDR1 is MDHEN and CDR2 SYDVKM. The V segment lost 7 bases and the J segment 6 bases; nucleotides outside the gene matches: 6. This CDR3 contains 13 residues. The CDR3 coding sequence is TGTGCCAGCACCAGGACAGGGGGAACCGAGCAGTACTTC. This sequence encodes CASTRTGGTEQYF.

The V and J genes are TRBV30 and TRBJ1-3, with a weak D call TRBD1 (6 bases). The germline V gene has CDR1 GTSNPN and CDR2 SVGIG (reference sequence). Deletions cut 4 bases from V and 0 bases from J, with 10 bases between. This CDR3 spans 14 amino acids. CDR3 nucleotide sequence: TGTGCCTGGAACCCAGGGGCCTCTGGAAACACCATATATTTT. Amino acids: CAWNPGASGNTIYF.

The V and J genes are TRBV24-1 and TRBJ2-7; 10 nucleotides align to TRBD1. The germline V gene encodes CDR1 KGHDR and CDR2 SFDVKD. This CDR3 spans 15 amino acids. The V and J ends lost 3 bases and 4 bases, in that order; junction bases with no gene match: 5. The CDR3 protein is CATSDPGQGGYEQYF. The CDR3 coding sequence is TGTGCCACCAGTGATCCCGGACAGGGGGGATACGAGCAGTACTTC.

J is TRBJ1-4 and V is TRBV18, with TRBD1 identical over 7 bases. This CDR3 contains 14 residues. V was pared by 3 bases and J by 7 bases, with 5 bases of the junction left unmatched. CDR1 is KGHSH, CDR2 LQKENI, per germline. CDR3 region: CASSPPDRPEKLFF. CDR3 sequence (DNA): TGTGCCAGCTCACCGCCGGACAGGCCTGAAAAACTGTTTTTT.

This clone was seen just once. V is TRBV28 and J is TRBJ2-7, with 8 nucleotides matching TRBD1. The ends lost 7 bases at V and 3 bases at J; junction bases unmatched: 8. The germline V gene has CDR1 MDHEN and CDR2 SYDVKM. The CDR3 is 14 residues long. This CDR3 is CASNTRTGNYEQYF. CDR3 nucleotide sequence: TGTGCCAGCAATACTCGGACAGGGAACTACGAGCAGTACTTC.

In DNA, the CDR3 is TGCGCCAGCAGCTTAGGGGAAGGCGGGAGGTACGAGCAGTACTTC. This codes for CASSLGEGGRYEQYF. V gene TRBV4-1 combines with J gene TRBJ2-7; 8 nucleotides line up with TRBD2. V trimming: 5 bases; J trimming: 4 bases; junction bases outside the gene matches: 10. The CDR3 consists of 15 residues. Germline values: CDR1 MGHRA, CDR2 YSYEKL.

V gene TRBV4-1 combines with J gene TRBJ2-5, with D possibly being TRBD2 (6 bases). From germline, CDR1 is MGHRA and CDR2 YSYEKL. Trimming shortened V by 5 bases and J by 7 bases, and 11 bases separated the two germline ends. This CDR3 is 12 amino acids long. The CDR3 region has the DNA TGCGCCAGCAGCTCGGCCGGGGGGACCCAGTACTTC. Encoded protein: CASSSAGGTQYF.

The chain joins TRBV28 to TRBJ2-4, with 12 nucleotides matching TRBD2. This CDR3 is 16 amino acids long. The V gene end was trimmed by 8 bases and the J gene end by 3 bases; junction bases not matched to a gene: 8. Germline-derived CDR1 and CDR2 are MDHEN and SYDVKM. CDR3: CASWTSGMAGKNIQYF. For the CDR3, the DNA is TGTGCCAGCTGGACTAGCGGGATGGCGGGCAAAAACATTCAGTACTTC.

This clone was seen only a few times. V is TRBV19 and J is TRBJ2-1; 13 nucleotides align to TRBD2. The V gene end was trimmed by 10 bases and the J gene end by 5 bases; junction bases not matched to a gene: 8. CDR3 length: 15 amino acids. The germline CDR1 and CDR2 sequences are LNHDA and SQIVND (reference sequence). CDR3 nucleotides: TGTGCCACCCATCCGACTAGCGGGAGGCACAATGAGCAGTTCTTC. This gives the protein CATHPTSGRHNEQFF.

The rearrangement uses TRBV2 and TRBJ1-1; no definite D call. CDR3 size: 11 residues. V was shortened by 7 bases and J by 7 bases, with 10 bases between the two germline ends. Germline V lookup: CDR1 SNHLY, CDR2 FYNNEI. The CDR3 spells CASIGRYEAFF. In DNA form, the CDR3 reads TGTGCCAGCATTGGGAGGTATGAAGCTTTCTTT.